The rows below give T cell receptor beta chains drawn from one sample of a study of T cell responses to AZD1222 COVID-19 vaccine. The protocol was immunoSEQ multiplex PCR, while the TCRdb copy is restricted to in-frame clones and leaves out a portion. The data show more than 150,000 clones, 85% to 95% seen once. The specimen was peripheral blood, collected on day 0 of AZD1222 vaccination. These receptors originate from an adult in good health. CDR3s include the opening cysteine and the closing phenylalanine or tryptophan. D genes are given only for firm matches. Some rows have no size entry. The others give once, few or many, or a class for an expanded clone.

abundance	v_gene	j_gene	d_gene	CDR3nt	CDR3aa
NA	TRBV6-6	TRBJ2-5	NA	TGTGCCAGCACCCCAGGCGGAGAGACCCAGTACTTC	CASTPGGETQYF
NA	TRBV9	TRBJ2-7	TRBD2	TGTGCCAGCAGCGAGTCCAGCGGGAATGGCTACGAGCAGTACTTC	CASSESSGNGYEQYF
NA	TRBV19	TRBJ1-2	NA	TGTGCCAGTAGTATAGCAAGGGATGGCTACACCTTC	CASSIARDGYTF
NA	TRBV7-3	TRBJ2-1	TRBD2	TGTGCCAGCAGCCAGCAGCGGGGACTTTACAATGAGCAGTTCTTC	CASSQQRGLYNEQFF
NA	TRBV29-1	TRBJ2-6	TRBD1	TGCAGCGTTCTCACAGGGGGCTCTGGGGCCAACGTCCTGACTTTC	CSVLTGGSGANVLTF
NA	TRBV6-4	TRBJ1-2	TRBD1	TGTGCCAGGAGACAGGGAAAGGCCGCACGGATTAAAGGCTACACCTTC	CARRQGKAARIKGYTF
NA	TRBV4-2	TRBJ1-3	TRBD1	TGTGCCAGTTTCGGCGGGACAGGGGGAAACACCATATATTTT	CASFGGTGGNTIYF
once	TRBV2	TRBJ2-7	TRBD2	TGTGCCAGCAGCGAGGGACTAGCGGGAGATCGCGAGCAGTACTTC	CASSEGLAGDREQYF
NA	TRBV7-9	TRBJ2-3	NA	TGTGCCAGCAGCCTACAATCCGGGACCCCCTTGTATTTT	CASSLQSGTPLYF
NA	TRBV7-8	TRBJ1-1	NA	TGTGCCAGCAGCTCACAGGGCGGGGGCACTGAAGCTTTCTTT	CASSSQGGGTEAFF
NA	TRBV19	TRBJ2-3	TRBD1	TGTGCCAGTAGTACGAATTACGGACAGGGAGGCGGCACGCAGTATTTT	CASSTNYGQGGGTQYF
NA	TRBV12-5	TRBJ1-1	NA	TGTGCTAGTGGTTTGAGCACTAACACTGAAGCTTTCTTT	CASGLSTNTEAFF
NA	TRBV5-4	TRBJ1-1	NA	TGTGCCAGCAGCTCGCCCAGGTCGAACACTGAAGCTTTCTTT	CASSSPRSNTEAFF
NA	TRBV19	TRBJ1-2	TRBD1	TGTGCCAGTAGTCCGACGGGACAGAACCTCTATGGCTACACCTTC	CASSPTGQNLYGYTF
NA	TRBV7-2	TRBJ2-7	NA	TGTGCCAGCAGCTTAGGGGGAGTGGGACCTAGCTCCTACGAGCAGTACTTC	CASSLGGVGPSSYEQYF
many	TRBV7-9	TRBJ1-6	NA	TGTGCCAGCAGCCTATCCGGGATAGGGCTTTCACCCCTCCACTTT	CASSLSGIGLSPLHF
NA	TRBV2	TRBJ1-1	TRBD1	TGTGCCAGCAGTGAAGCGGTGCCGGGACAGGGAGAAGCTTTCTTT	CASSEAVPGQGEAFF
NA	TRBV7-7	TRBJ1-2	NA	TGTGCTAGCAGCTTAGTACGTGGCTACACCTTC	CASSLVRGYTF
NA	TRBV4-1	TRBJ1-2	TRBD1	TGCGCCAGCAGCCAAGTTGTGTATGGGGCGGGGACAGGGGGCTTCTATGGCTACACCTTC	CASSQVVYGAGTGGFYGYTF
NA	TRBV29-1	TRBJ2-7	NA	TGCAGCGTCGCGACAGGCAGCTACGAGCAGTACTTC	CSVATGSYEQYF
NA	TRBV4-1	TRBJ1-6	TRBD1	TGCGCCAGCAGCGGGACAGCATTTTTAAATTCACCCCTCCACTTT	CASSGTAFLNSPLHF
NA	TRBV6-4	TRBJ1-1	NA	TGTGCCAGCAGCCCCGGGGTCGACACTGAAGCTTTCTTT	CASSPGVDTEAFF
NA	TRBV7-9	TRBJ1-6	TRBD1	TGTGCCAGCAGCTTAGATTTTCAGGGACAGAAAAGTTCACCCCTCCACTTT	CASSLDFQGQKSSPLHF
NA	TRBV7-2	TRBJ1-1	NA	TGTGCCAGCAGCTTAGGGCCAGACACTGAAGCTTTCTTT	CASSLGPDTEAFF
once	TRBV9	TRBJ1-2	TRBD1	TGTGCCAGCAGCGCAACGACAGGGTTGGATGGCTACACCTTC	CASSATTGLDGYTF
NA	TRBV28	TRBJ2-7	NA	TGTGCCAGCAGTCTTTTGACCTCCGCCCCCTACGAGCAGTACTTC	CASSLLTSAPYEQYF
NA	TRBV7-2	TRBJ2-1	TRBD2	TGTGCCAGCAGCTTAACCCTAGCGGGGGGGCTTAAGTATGAGCAGTTCTTC	CASSLTLAGGLKYEQFF
NA	TRBV30	TRBJ2-1	NA	TGTGCCTGGATTTCGGGACAAACCTACAATGAGCAGTTCTTC	CAWISGQTYNEQFF
NA	TRBV27	TRBJ2-4	NA	TGTGCCAGCAGTTTGGGGGGAGCCAAAAACATTCAGTACTTC	CASSLGGAKNIQYF
NA	TRBV19	TRBJ1-1	NA	TGTGCCAGTAGTATTATGAATACAGAGAACACTGAAGCTTTCTTT	CASSIMNTENTEAFF
NA	TRBV7-2	TRBJ1-2	NA	TGTGCCAGCAGTCCCGGGGGGGGGTATGGCTACACCTTC	CASSPGGGYGYTF